This entry lists 22 T cell receptor beta chains sequenced from one sample in a study of T cells in Graves' hyperthyroidism and ophthalmopathy. Researchers took RNA transcripts and amplified the TCR beta CDR3 regions from them. First-round RT-PCR of the TCR CDR3 relied on the HTBI primer set. TCRdb re-called the multiplex PCR reads with MiXCR, one entry per CDR3 protein. The data hold a few hundred thousand distinct CDR3 sequences, with around 14% observed a single time. The sequencing input was blood. Receptors originate from a woman aged 25 to 45 with Graves' hyperthyroidism.

This clonotype was recorded a few times. The CDR3 spells CASSSVKEGRTGELFF. In nucleotides, the CDR3 is TGTGCCAGCAGTTCAGTAAAAGAGGGACGGACGGGGGAGCTGTTTTTT. The rearrangement links TRBV27 to TRBJ2-2, with D possibly being TRBD1 or TRBD2 (5 bases each). The CDR3 is 16 residues long. V lost 4 bases and J 8 bases, leaving 20 bases between the germline ends. Germline V gene data show CDR1 as MNHEY and CDR2 as SMNVEV (reference sequence).

The sample holds a few counts of this clonotype. The V call is TRBV5-6, the J call TRBJ2-5, with D unclear. Trimming removed 0 bases from V and 2 bases from J, with 5 bases in between. Germline V gene lookup returns CDR1 SGHDT and CDR2 YYEEEE. The CDR3 extends over 13 amino acids. Here the CDR3 reads CASSLDWQETQYF. In DNA, the CDR3 is TGTGCCAGCAGCTTGGACTGGCAAGAGACCCAGTACTTC.

This clonotype was picked up many times. The chain is built from TRBV3-1 and TRBJ1-1, with 7 bases identical to TRBD1. The CDR3 is made up of 13 amino acids. CDR1 is LGHDT, CDR2 YNNKEL, per germline (reference sequence). V shed 1 base, J shed 11 bases, and the junction held 7 bases outside the gene matches. The CDR3 here is CASSQGQGVGAFF. CDR3 in DNA: TGTGCCAGCAGCCAAGGCCAGGGGGTTGGCGCTTTCTTT.

This clonotype was seen a handful of times. The rearrangement links TRBV5-1 to TRBJ1-1; possible D gene TRBD1, 6 bases. This CDR3 is built from 14 residues. Trimming left V 5 bases short and J 0 bases short, with 11 bases between. Germline CDR1 is SGHRS and CDR2 is YFSETQ. CDR3 in DNA: TGCGCCAGCAGACGGACAGCCCTGAACACTGAAGCTTTCTTT. Amino acid sequence: CASRRTALNTEAFF. The whole variable domain, filled in from reference TRBV5-1 and TRBJ1-1, reads KAGVTQTPRYLIKTRGQQVTLSCSPISGHRSVSWYQQTPGQGLQFLFEYFSETQRNKGNFPGRFSGRQFSNSRSEMNVSTLELGDSALYLCASRRTALNTEAFFGQGTRLTVV.

This clonotype was detected ten times or more. The chain recombines TRBV3-1 with TRBJ2-5, with 7 bases fitting TRBD1. Per the germline V gene, CDR1 is LGHDT and CDR2 is YNNKEL (reference sequence). V gave up 1 base and J gave up 4 bases; unmatched junction bases: 3. This CDR3 contains 14 residues. The CDR3 sequence is CASSQATGVETQYF. The CDR3 DNA follows: TGTGCCAGCAGCCAAGCAACAGGGGTAGAGACCCAGTACTTC.

In this sample, this clonotype turned up many times. V gene TRBV5-1 combines with J gene TRBJ2-7; TRBD1 or TRBD2 may be the D gene (5 bases each). In germline, CDR1 is SGHRS, CDR2 YFSETQ. V was trimmed by 2 bases and J by 2 bases, leaving 14 bases between them. CDR3 length: 15 residues. CDR3 DNA: TGCGCCAGCAGCTTTAATGGGGGAGACGCCTACGAGCAGTACTTC. Translation: CASSFNGGDAYEQYF.

This clonotype showed up just a few times. This chain connects TRBV10-3 to TRBJ2-3; D gene ambiguous. Trimming left V 10 bases short and J 4 bases short, with 15 bases between. Germline V gene data show CDR1 as ENHRY and CDR2 as SYGVKD. The CDR3 is 13 residues long. CDR3 region: CATVGPNPDTQYF. DNA of the CDR3: TGTGCCACCGTCGGCCCGAATCCAGATACGCAGTATTTT.

There are a few counts of this clonotype. The rearrangement joins TRBV7-9 to TRBJ2-7, with 10 nucleotides matching TRBD1. This CDR3 is 16 amino acids long. The V gene's germline CDR1 is SEHNR and CDR2 FQNEAQ (reference sequence). V shed 5 bases, J shed 3 bases, and the junction held 10 bases outside the gene matches. CDR3 in amino acids: CASSPQTGTGVYEQYF. CDR3 sequence (DNA): TGTGCCAGCAGCCCCCAAACCGGGACAGGGGTCTACGAGCAGTACTTC. Complete variable domain (other parts from reference TRBV7-9 and TRBJ2-7): DTGVSQNPRHKITKRGQNVTFRCDPISEHNRLYWYRQTLGQGPEFLTYFQNEAQLEKSRLLSDRFSAERPKGSFSTLEIQRTEQGDSAMYLCASSPQTGTGVYEQYFGPGTRLTVT.

A word on this clonotype: The germline gene is not matched at one end of the junction; a read error may be the cause. V usage is TRBV6-1 and J usage is TRBJ2-7, with D unclear. CDR1 and CDR2 (germline): MNHNS, SASEGT. The CDR3 is 16 residues long. In DNA, the CDR3 is TGTGCCAGCAGCGAAGAGGCCGTAGTGGGCTCCTACGAGCAGTACTTC. Protein: CASSEEAVVGSYEQYF.

V is TRBV28 and J is TRBJ1-3, with D possibly matching TRBD1 (5 bases). CDR1 and CDR2 (germline): MDHEN, SYDVKM. The CDR3 contains 15 residues. Trimming shortened V by 6 bases and J by 10 bases, and 22 bases separated the two germline ends. DNA for the CDR3: TGTGCCAGCAGCTCGCCCGGGGCCTTCGTAGAAACCATATATTTT. It is translated as CASSSPGAFVETIYF.

Only a few counts were recorded for this clonotype. The chain uses TRBV6-1 and TRBJ1-6; D may be TRBD1 (6 bases). Trimming stripped 4 bases from V and 9 bases from J, with 16 bases between. The CDR3 spans 15 residues. Germline V CDR1 and CDR2: MNHNS, SASEGT. In DNA, the CDR3 is TGTGCCAGCAGTGCTAAGACAGGCTGGAGTTCACCCCTCCACTTT. Encoded protein: CASSAKTGWSSPLHF.

This clonotype was found many times. The rearrangement links TRBV3-1 to TRBJ2-7, with D hard to call. The CDR3 spans 14 residues. Deletions cut 1 base from V and 1 base from J, with 8 bases between. Germline assignment: CDR1 LGHDT and CDR2 YNNKEL (reference sequence). CDR3 amino acids: CASSQGVGSYEQYF. DNA of the CDR3: TGTGCCAGCAGCCAAGGGGTCGGATCCTACGAGCAGTACTTC.

This clonotype was seen at least ten times. V is TRBV5-5 and J is TRBJ2-7; D gene uncertain. V gave up 4 bases and J gave up 1 base, with 6 bases separating them. This CDR3 has 12 residues. Germline V gene sequence: CDR1 SGHKS, CDR2 YYEKEE (reference sequence). CDR3 nucleotide sequence: TGTGCCAGCAGCCCGGAATCCTACGAGCAGTACTTC. This encodes CASSPESYEQYF.

This clonotype was observed at least ten times. The gene calls are TRBV12-3 or TRBV12-4 and TRBJ1-2; 9 nucleotides line up with TRBD1. The trim removed 5 bases at V and 3 bases at J, leaving 7 bases unmatched. This CDR3 has 15 amino acids. This CDR3 is CASSHRDRVHYGYTF. CDR3 sequence (DNA): TGTGCCAGCAGTCACCGGGACAGGGTACACTATGGCTACACCTTC.

This clonotype appeared a few times. One end of the junction does not line up with germline, which may come from a read error. This rearrangement joins TRBV3-1 to TRBJ2-7; a possible D gene is TRBD1 (6 bases). Germline loops: CDR1 LGHDT, CDR2 YNNKEL (reference sequence). The length of the CDR3 is 14 residues. CDR3 protein: CASSQGTASYGQYF. CDR3 nucleotide sequence: TGTGCCAGCAGCCAAGGGACAGCTTCCTACGGGCAGTACTTC.

This clonotype has at least ten counts. The rearrangement uses TRBV18 and TRBJ2-7, with unresolved D. Germline V lookup: CDR1 KGHSH, CDR2 LQKENI. Trimming stripped 0 bases from V and 4 bases from J, with 7 bases between. The CDR3 loop spans 13 amino acids. Here the CDR3 DNA reads TGTGCCAGCTCACCACCTCGCTCGTACGAGCAGTACTTC. This gives the protein CASSPPRSYEQYF.

This clonotype was recorded many times. The rearrangement links TRBV28 to TRBJ2-1, with 7 bases matching TRBD2. Germline lookup yields CDR1 MDHEN and CDR2 SYDVKM. V lost 3 bases to trimming and J lost 7 bases; unmatched junction nucleotides: 6. The CDR3 has 14 residues. The CDR3 sequence: CASSLGGSVNEQFF. CDR3 in DNA: TGTGCCAGCAGTTTGGGGGGGTCCGTGAATGAGCAGTTCTTC.

This clonotype was detected ten times or more. The CDR3 loop is CASSTRQVVNEQFF. The DNA for the CDR3 is TGTGCCAGCAGCACTCGACAGGTCGTCAATGAGCAGTTCTTC. The chain has TRBV11-3 and TRBJ2-1; possible D gene TRBD1, 6 bases. The germline gives CDR1 SGHNT, CDR2 YENEEA. Trimming left V 5 bases short and J 6 bases short, with 14 bases between. The CDR3 covers 14 residues.

The DNA of the CDR3 is TGTGCCAGCAGTCGCCCCGGGACTGTAAACAATGAGCAGTTCTTC. Protein product: CASSRPGTVNNEQFF. The chain joins TRBV12-3 or TRBV12-4 to TRBJ2-1; tentative D call: TRBD2 (6 bases). CDR3 length: 15 residues. Trimming left V 5 bases short and J 5 bases short, with 16 bases between.

The gene calls are TRBV4-1 and TRBJ1-1; D unresolved. The germline CDR1 and CDR2 sequences are MGHRA and YSYEKL. The CDR3 is 14 amino acids. V lost 0 bases to trimming and J lost 1 base, with 6 bases between them. The CDR3 nucleotides read TGCGCCAGCAGCCAAGAGAACAGGAACACTGAAGCTTTCTTT. Its protein is CASSQENRNTEAFF.

This clonotype was counted between two and nine times. J is TRBJ1-3 and V is TRBV12-3 or TRBV12-4; D not resolved. The CDR3 covers 13 residues. V was trimmed by 3 bases and J by 3 bases, leaving 6 bases between them. This chain's CDR3 is CASSLFRGNTIYF. For the CDR3, the DNA is TGTGCCAGCAGTTTGTTTCGTGGAAACACCATATATTTT.

The rearrangement links TRBV5-1 to TRBJ2-4, with D tentatively TRBD1 or TRBD2 (5 bases each). The V end lost 0 bases, the J end lost 8 bases, and 12 bases lay between the germline ends. CDR1 and CDR2 (germline): SGHRS, YFSETQ. The CDR3 totals 14 residues. The CDR3 protein is CASSLEGQGDIQYF. As DNA, the CDR3 is TGCGCCAGCAGCTTGGAGGGGCAGGGAGACATTCAGTACTTC.